The rows below give T cell receptor beta chains drawn from one sample of a study of blood T cell repertoires in COVID-19. Using immunoSEQ multiplex PCR, the repertoire was profiled, and TCRdb retains in-frame clones only, with some absent. The sample carries approximately 250,000 clones, 84% recorded once. The source material was peripheral blood. The receptors stem from a man aged 45-65 years with acute or convalescent COVID-19. Both conserved end residues are part of each CDR3. A D gene is named only where the DNA matches it firmly. A clone size is listed for some rows: how often the clone was seen (once, few, many), or a class if it is expanded.

clone size | D gene | J gene | V gene | CDR3 protein | CDR3 DNA
. | . | TRBJ2-5 | TRBV19 | CASTRTPAGMGGETQYF | TGTGCCAGTACCCGGACCCCTGCGGGAATGGGAGGAGAGACCCAGTACTTC
. | TRBD1 | TRBJ1-5 | TRBV13 | CASSIGQGGQPQHF | TGTGCCAGCAGCATCGGACAGGGAGGACAGCCCCAGCATTTT
. | . | TRBJ1-5 | TRBV5-6 | CASSFGGAGNQPQHF | TGTGCCAGCAGCTTCGGGGGGGCTGGCAATCAGCCCCAGCATTTT
. | . | TRBJ2-2 | TRBV18 | CASSPPLQGDRELFF | TGTGCCAGCTCACCACCCTTACAGGGTGATCGGGAGCTGTTTTTT
. | TRBD1 | TRBJ1-2 | TRBV19 | CASSISSAGGKSYGYTF | TGTGCCAGTAGTATTTCATCCGCAGGGGGAAAATCCTATGGCTACACCTTC
once | TRBD1 | TRBJ1-5 | TRBV6-5 | CASSYSAGGVQPQHF | TGTGCCAGCAGTTACTCTGCAGGGGGCGTTCAGCCCCAGCATTTT
. | . | TRBJ2-7 | TRBV28 | CASSSSTGRGKYF | TGTGCCAGCAGTTCGTCGACAGGCCGAGGGAAGTACTTC
. | . | TRBJ1-2 | TRBV12-3/TRBV12-4 | CASSFDSNGYTF | TGTGCCAGCAGTTTCGACAGCAATGGCTACACCTTC
. | . | TRBJ1-3 | TRBV7-8 | CASSLDWSGAGNTIYF | TGTGCCAGCAGCTTAGACTGGTCGGGAGCTGGAAACACCATATATTTT
. | . | TRBJ1-1 | TRBV25-1 | CASSETSAGRATEAFF | TGTGCCAGCAGTGAGACGTCGGCAGGCAGGGCCACTGAAGCTTTCTTT
. | . | TRBJ2-2 | TRBV28 | CASRPYIAAGELFF | TGTGCCAGCAGACCTTATATAGCTGCCGGGGAGCTGTTTTTT
. | . | TRBJ1-6 | TRBV25-1 | CASRIGADSPLHF | TGTGCCAGTCGCATTGGGGCCGATTCACCCCTCCACTTT
. | . | TRBJ1-3 | TRBV5-1 | CASSLDGGNTIYF | TGCGCCAGCAGCCTAGACGGTGGAAACACCATATATTTT
. | . | TRBJ2-1 | TRBV28 | CASSMPSGTYYNEQFF | TGTGCCAGCAGTATGCCCTCCGGGACTTACTACAATGAGCAGTTCTTC
. | TRBD1 | TRBJ2-3 | TRBV18 | CASSPTGGTDTQYF | TGTGCCAGCTCACCGACAGGGGGTACAGATACGCAGTATTTT
. | TRBD2 | TRBJ2-3 | TRBV2 | CASSAGGGRGTDTQYF | TGTGCCAGCAGTGCTGGCGGGGGGAGAGGCACAGATACGCAGTATTTT
. | . | TRBJ1-1 | TRBV7-9 | CASSLAPGSAEAFF | TGTGCCAGCAGCTTAGCCCCAGGGTCGGCTGAAGCTTTCTTT
. | . | TRBJ2-7 | TRBV7-8 | CASSLVETGSYEQYF | TGTGCCAGCAGCTTAGTGGAGACAGGTTCCTACGAGCAGTACTTC
. | . | TRBJ2-7 | TRBV3-1/TRBV3-2 | CASSLRQTSYEQYF | TGTGCCAGCAGCCTCAGACAGACTTCCTACGAGCAGTACTTC
. | . | TRBJ1-1 | TRBV10-3 | CAISDHARTENTEAFF | TGTGCCATCAGTGACCACGCCCGTACAGAGAACACTGAAGCTTTCTTT
. | TRBD1 | TRBJ1-2 | TRBV7-8 | CASSLRQGAGGYTF | TGTGCCAGCAGCCTAAGGCAGGGGGCGGGAGGCTACACCTTC
. | TRBD1 | TRBJ2-3 | TRBV11-3 | CASSLEGTGTSDTQYF | TGTGCCAGCAGCTTAGAAGGGACAGGGACATCAGATACGCAGTATTTT
. | TRBD1 | TRBJ2-7 | TRBV5-1 | CASSRGTESSYEQYF | TGCGCCAGCAGCAGAGGGACAGAAAGCTCCTACGAGCAGTACTTC
. | . | TRBJ1-5 | TRBV28 | CASSNRDTFNQPQHF | TGTGCCAGCAGTAACAGGGACACTTTCAATCAGCCCCAGCATTTT
. | . | TRBJ2-1 | TRBV20-1 | CSANSGHEQFF | TGCAGTGCTAATTCCGGTCATGAGCAGTTCTTC
large | . | TRBJ2-5 | TRBV10-2 | CASRGGGWETQYF | TGCGCCAGCCGCGGGGGCGGGTGGGAGACCCAGTACTTC
. | . | TRBJ1-2 | TRBV6-6 | CASSWGPGRNYGYTF | TGTGCCAGCAGTTGGGGCCCGGGCCGAAACTATGGCTACACCTTC
. | . | TRBJ1-5 | TRBV20-1 | CSASPTGTYSNQPQHF | TGCAGTGCTAGTCCCACAGGGACGTATAGCAATCAGCCCCAGCATTTT
once | . | TRBJ2-3 | TRBV9 | CASSLGGRLTDTQYF | TGTGCCAGCAGCTTAGGGGGGAGGCTCACAGATACGCAGTATTTT
. | . | TRBJ2-7 | TRBV30 | CAWSGHNPYEQYF | TGTGCCTGGTCGGGACACAATCCCTACGAGCAGTACTTC
. | . | TRBJ2-7 | TRBV10-3 | CAISESSNEQYF | TGTGCCATCAGTGAGTCGAGTAACGAGCAGTACTTC
. | TRBD1 | TRBJ2-5 | TRBV5-1 | CASSPGTGVETQYF | TGCGCCAGCAGCCCGGGGACAGGGGTAGAGACCCAGTACTTC
. | TRBD1 | TRBJ2-7 | TRBV10-2 | CASSEPDRGPHEQYF | TGCGCCAGCAGTGAGCCGGACAGGGGGCCCCACGAGCAGTACTTC
few | . | TRBJ2-7 | TRBV6-5 | CASSRPAGYEQYF | TGTGCCAGCAGTAGACCCGCAGGGTACGAGCAGTACTTC
. | . | TRBJ2-6 | TRBV4-1 | CASSKDRQRGAGANVLTF | TGCGCCAGCAGCAAGGATCGTCAACGGGGAGCTGGGGCCAACGTCCTGACTTTC
. | TRBD1 | TRBJ2-7 | TRBV2 | CASGEGTGNYEQYF | TGTGCCAGCGGCGAGGGGACAGGGAACTACGAGCAGTACTTC
. | . | TRBJ1-4 | TRBV7-9 | CASSDYREGNEKLFF | TGTGCCAGCAGCGACTACAGGGAGGGTAATGAAAAACTGTTTTTT
. | TRBD2 | TRBJ2-2 | TRBV19 | CASISGGDTGELFF | TGTGCCAGTATTAGCGGGGGGGACACCGGGGAGCTGTTTTTT